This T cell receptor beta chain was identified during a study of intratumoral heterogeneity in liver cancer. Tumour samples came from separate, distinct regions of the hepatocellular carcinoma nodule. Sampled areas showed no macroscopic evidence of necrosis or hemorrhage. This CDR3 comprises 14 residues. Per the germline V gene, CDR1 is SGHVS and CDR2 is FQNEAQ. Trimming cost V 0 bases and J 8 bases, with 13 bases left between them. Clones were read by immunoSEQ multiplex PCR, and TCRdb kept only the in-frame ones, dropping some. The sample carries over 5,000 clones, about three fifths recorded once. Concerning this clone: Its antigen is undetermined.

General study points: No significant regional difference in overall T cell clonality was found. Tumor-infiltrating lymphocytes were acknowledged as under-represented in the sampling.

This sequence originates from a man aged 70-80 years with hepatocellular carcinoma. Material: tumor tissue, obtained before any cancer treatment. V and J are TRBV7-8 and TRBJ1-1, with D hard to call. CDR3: CASSLAAWATEAFF. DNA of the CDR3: TGTGCCAGCAGCTTAGCGGCTTGGGCTACAGAAGCTTTCTTT.